The clone carrying this T cell receptor (beta chain) has only one observation. The data stem from a study of T cells after yellow fever vaccination. This CDR3 comprises 15 residues. The V end was cut by 4 bases, the J end by 5 bases, with 18 bases between. Germline assignment: CDR1 SGHRS and CDR2 YFSETQ. TCRdb re-called the 5' RACE reads through MiXCR, storing one row per CDR3 protein. Of approximately 300,000 distinct CDR3 sequences in the sample, around a tenth were seen once. This sample comprised CD4+ T cells sorted from PBMCs, obtained 45 days after the yellow fever booster vaccination. This sequence was found in a man aged 18 to 29 who received the YFV17D yellow fever vaccine. This chain joins TRBV5-1 and TRBJ2-5; D is perhaps TRBD1 (6 bases). Here the CDR3 reads CASSKDRLLPETQYF. In nucleotides, the CDR3 is TGCGCCAGCAGCAAGGACAGACTCCTCCCGGAGACCCAGTACTTC.